This note documents a single TCR beta chain sequence. It was during active infection that Seattle patients were enrolled and then longitudinally followed. This record comes from a study of blood T cell repertoires in COVID-19. V dropped 5 bases and J dropped 8 bases, with 16 bases sitting between them. In germline, CDR1 is SEHNR, CDR2 FQNEAQ (reference sequence). This CDR3 contains 14 residues. Libraries were prepared by immunoSEQ multiplex PCR; TCRdb keeps only in-frame clonotypes and omits some of them. The data show about 200,000 clones, around 85% seen once. The source of this sequence is a man aged 60 to 69 with COVID-19, enrolled during active disease. Sequencing was done on a sample of peripheral blood. The chain carries TRBV7-9 and TRBJ2-1, with a tentative D call TRBD2 (6 bases). The CDR3: CASSPGLPGDEQFF. The DNA of the CDR3 is TGTGCCAGCAGCCCGGGACTCCCGGGTGATGAGCAGTTCTTC. Variable domain in full (rest from reference TRBV7-9 and TRBJ2-1): DTGVSQNPRHKITKRGQNVTFRCDPISEHNRLYWYRQTLGQGPEFLTYFQNEAQLEKSRLLSDRFSAERPKGSFSTLEIQRTEQGDSAMYLCASSPGLPGDEQFFGPGTRLTVL.